This T cell receptor beta chain was observed in a study of identical twins. This clonotype turned up a few times. Its antigen is as yet unknown. In germline, CDR1 is LGHNA, CDR2 YNFKEQ. Between the trimmed V and J ends, which lost 0 bases and 4 bases, there was a span of 15 bases. The CDR3 consists of 16 residues. Each CDR3 protein gets one entry after TCRdb re-called the 5' RACE reads with MiXCR. The data show about 1.7 million distinct CDR3 sequences, under 35% seen once. General study points: Abundant beta clonotypes from cord blood had fewer insertions, unlike memory repertoires, which showed none. Cross-sectional statistics underpinned the conclusions; the same donors were not followed.

The sample comprised cord blood. The chain couples TRBV4-2 to TRBJ1-2; D is possibly TRBD1 (6 bases). The TCR was taken from a newborn girl in good health. CDR3 sequence reads: CASSQDTGGVPYGYTF. For the CDR3, the DNA is TGTGCCAGCAGCCAAGATACGGGGGGCGTTCCCTATGGCTACACCTTC.